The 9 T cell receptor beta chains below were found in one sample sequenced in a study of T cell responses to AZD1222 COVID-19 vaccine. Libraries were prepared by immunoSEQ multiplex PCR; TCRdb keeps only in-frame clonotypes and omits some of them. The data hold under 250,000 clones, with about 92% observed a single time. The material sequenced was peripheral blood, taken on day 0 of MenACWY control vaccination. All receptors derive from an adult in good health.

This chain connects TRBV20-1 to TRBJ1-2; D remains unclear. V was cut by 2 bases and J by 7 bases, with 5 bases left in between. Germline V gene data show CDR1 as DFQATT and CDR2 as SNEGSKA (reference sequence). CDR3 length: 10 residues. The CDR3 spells CSARQSGYTF. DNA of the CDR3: TGCAGTGCTAGACAGTCTGGCTACACCTTC.

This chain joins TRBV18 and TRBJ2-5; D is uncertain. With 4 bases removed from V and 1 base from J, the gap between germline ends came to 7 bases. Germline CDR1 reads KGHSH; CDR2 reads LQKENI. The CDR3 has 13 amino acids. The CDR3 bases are TGTGCCAGCTCACGCCGCCCCCAAGAGACCCAGTACTTC. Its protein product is CASSRRPQETQYF. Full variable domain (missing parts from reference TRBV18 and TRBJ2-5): NAGVMQNPRHLVRRRGQEARLRCSPMKGHSHVYWYRQLPEEGLKFMVYLQKENIIDESGMPKERFSAEFPKEGPSILRIQQVVRGDSAAYFCASSRRPQETQYFGPGTRLLVL.

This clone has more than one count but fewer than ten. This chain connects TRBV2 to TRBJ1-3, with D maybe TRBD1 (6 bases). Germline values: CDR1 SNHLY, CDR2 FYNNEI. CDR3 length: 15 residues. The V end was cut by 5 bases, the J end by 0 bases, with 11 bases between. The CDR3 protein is CASSSQGYSGNTIYF. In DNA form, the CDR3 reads TGTGCCAGCAGTTCACAGGGTTACTCTGGAAACACCATATATTTT.

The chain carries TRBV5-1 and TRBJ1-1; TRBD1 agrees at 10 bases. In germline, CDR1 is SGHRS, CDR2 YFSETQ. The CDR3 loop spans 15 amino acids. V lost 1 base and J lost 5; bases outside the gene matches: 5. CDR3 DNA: TGCGCCAGCAGCTTGTCGGGACAGGGGAGTACTGAAGCTTTCTTT. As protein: CASSLSGQGSTEAFF. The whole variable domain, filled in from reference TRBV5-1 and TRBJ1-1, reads KAGVTQTPRYLIKTRGQQVTLSCSPISGHRSVSWYQQTPGQGLQFLFEYFSETQRNKGNFPGRFSGRQFSNSRSEMNVSTLELGDSALYLCASSLSGQGSTEAFFGQGTRLTVV.

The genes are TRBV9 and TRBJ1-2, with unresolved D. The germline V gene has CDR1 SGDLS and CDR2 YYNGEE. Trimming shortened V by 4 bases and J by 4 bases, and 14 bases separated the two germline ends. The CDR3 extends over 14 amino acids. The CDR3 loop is CASSPGRRPYGYTF. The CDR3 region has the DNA TGTGCCAGCAGCCCAGGACGGAGGCCCTATGGCTACACCTTC.

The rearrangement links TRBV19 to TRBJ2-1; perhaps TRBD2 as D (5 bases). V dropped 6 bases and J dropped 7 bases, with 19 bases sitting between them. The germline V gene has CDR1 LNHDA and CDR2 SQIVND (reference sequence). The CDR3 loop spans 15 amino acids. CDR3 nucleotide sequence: TGTGCCAGTAGCCCCAGTAGGACTGTCATAAATGAGCAGTTCTTC. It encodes CASSPSRTVINEQFF. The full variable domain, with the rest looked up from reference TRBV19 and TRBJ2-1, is DGGITQSPKYLFRKEGQNVTLSCEQNLNHDAMYWYRQDPGQGLRLIYYSQIVNDFQKGDIAEGYSVSREKKESFPLTVTSAQKNPTAFYLCASSPSRTVINEQFFGPGTRLTVL.

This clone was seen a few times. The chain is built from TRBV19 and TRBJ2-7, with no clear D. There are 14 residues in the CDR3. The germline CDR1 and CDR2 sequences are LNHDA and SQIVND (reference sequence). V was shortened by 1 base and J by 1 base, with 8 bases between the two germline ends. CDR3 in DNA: TGTGCCAGTAGTATAGTAGGCATTTCCTACGAGCAGTACTTC. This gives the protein CASSIVGISYEQYF.

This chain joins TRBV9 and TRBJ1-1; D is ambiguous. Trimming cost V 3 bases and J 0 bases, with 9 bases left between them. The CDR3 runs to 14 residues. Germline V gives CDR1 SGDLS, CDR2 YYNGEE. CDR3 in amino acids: CASSGPPMNTEAFF. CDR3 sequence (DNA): TGTGCCAGCAGCGGACCTCCCATGAACACTGAAGCTTTCTTT.

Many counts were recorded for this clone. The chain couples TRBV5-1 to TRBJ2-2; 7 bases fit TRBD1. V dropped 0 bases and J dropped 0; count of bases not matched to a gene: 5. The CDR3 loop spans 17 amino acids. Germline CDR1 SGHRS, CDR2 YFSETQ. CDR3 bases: TGCGCCAGCAGCTTGGCACGGGACAGCTCGAACACCGGGGAGCTGTTTTTT. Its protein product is CASSLARDSSNTGELFF.